The clone carrying this T cell receptor (beta chain) occurred a few times. Antigen specificity is unknown. In the PCR, 60 Vbeta and 13 Jbeta primers were used. Sequencing used immunoSEQ multiplex PCR; TCRdb keeps in-frame clones, though not all of them. The sample lists 150,000 to 180,000 clones, around 80% seen once, with under 4.5% in the top ten. Trimming removed 2 bases at V and 3 bases at J, with 12 bases between. Per the germline V gene, CDR1 is SGHRS and CDR2 is YFSETQ. This CDR3 is 14 amino acids long. This sample was taken from a study of cytomegalovirus exposure and HLA in healthy donors. Study observations and caveats: A later analysis linked a missense DCLRE1C variant to TCR beta V- and J-gene trimming. Later work found most CMV-associated TCR beta chains apparently HLA-restricted.

The sequenced sample consisted of PBMCs. The V gene is TRBV5-1, the J gene TRBJ2-7, with D possibly TRBD2 on 6 matching bases. The receptor's source is a woman aged 40 to 50 in good health and CMV-seronegative. CDR3 DNA: TGCGCCAGCAGCTTTGCGGGAAGCCTCTACGAGCAGTACTTC. This sequence encodes CASSFAGSLYEQYF.